The source of this TCR beta chain is a study of spatial heterogeneity in lung cancer. Study-level points and caveats: Tumors with more nonsynonymous mutations had more expanded intratumoral alpha and beta TCRs.

This clonotype was detected many times. Its cognate antigen is unknown. Time point: sample taken at primary tumor resection. TCRdb passed the 5' RACE reads through MiXCR, listing each CDR3 protein once. Here the sample spans over 15,000 distinct CDR3 sequences, approximately 6.2% being singletons. This receptor was taken from a male donor with early-stage non-small cell lung cancer. The specimen was lung tumor tissue, collected at surgery.

The CDR3 DNA reads TGTGCCAGCAGCTTGGGTTCCTCCTACAATGAGCAGTTCTTC. Translated: CASSLGSSYNEQFF. V and J are TRBV11-2 and TRBJ2-1; D is unclear. The CDR3 consists of 14 residues. CDR1 is SGHAT and CDR2 is FQNNGV in the germline V gene. The germline V and J ends were trimmed by 3 bases and 0 bases, with 6 bases remaining between them.